Described below is a single TCR beta chain sequence and its context. Its antigen remains unidentified. The data stem from a study of regulatory T cells in long-lasting Graves disease. Background on the study: Graves' patients (newly diagnosed) had been on antithyroid drugs under 3 months. Whole-study results and caveats: Newly diagnosed disease favored TRBV20-1 and TRBJ2-1 over persistent disease.

The time point is: newly diagnosed GD, antithyroid drugs for less than 3 months. PBMC RNA was the source of the TCR library. The patients were enrolled through endocrinology in Xi'an, China. The authors built TCR beta libraries using iRepertoire HTBI primers and Arm-PCR of CDR3 regions. TCRdb recomputed calls from the multiplex PCR reads with MiXCR, one row per CDR3 protein. The table lists some 450,000 distinct CDR3 sequences, about 16% of them singletons. The germline gives CDR1 SQVTM, CDR2 ANQGSEA. This CDR3 has 13 amino acids. J gave up 9 bases and V 5 bases, and 10 bases lay outside the gene matches. This sample was shared with a second study, whose subject was T cells in Graves' hyperthyroidism and ophthalmopathy.

Here the sequenced sample was peripheral blood mononuclear cells (PBMCs), taken at new diagnosis, from a patient treated with antithyroid drugs. The sequence was collected from a young woman with Graves disease. The chain links TRBV29-1 to TRBJ2-1; 7 bases line up with TRBD2. The CDR3 protein is CSVRMAGAVEQFF. For the CDR3, the DNA is TGCAGCGTTCGTATGGCGGGAGCTGTTGAGCAGTTCTTC.